The rows below give T cell receptor beta chains drawn from one sample of a study of technical replicates of blood from four donors. Here immunoSEQ multiplex PCR was the method, and the copy in TCRdb shows in-frame clones only, minus some. The data contain some 87,000 clones, just under 95% of them singletons. The sample was T cells isolated from PBMCs. Receptors were obtained from a human donor in good health. Both conserved end residues are part of each CDR3. The order of the fields is V gene, D gene, clone size, J gene, CDR3 protein, CDR3 DNA. A D gene is named only where the DNA matches it firmly. The size field is filled for only some rows; it gives once, few, many or a size class.

v_gene: TRBV19
d_gene: TRBD1
abundance: -
j_gene: TRBJ1-5
CDR3aa: CASGPGQGNQPQHF
CDR3nt: TGTGCCAGTGGACCCGGACAGGGCAATCAGCCCCAGCATTTT

v_gene: TRBV5-6
d_gene: TRBD1
abundance: -
j_gene: TRBJ1-1
CDR3aa: CASSHRQGVPMNTEAFF
CDR3nt: TGTGCCAGCAGCCATCGACAGGGGGTCCCTATGAACACTGAAGCTTTCTTT

v_gene: TRBV9
d_gene: -
abundance: once
j_gene: TRBJ2-7
CDR3aa: CASSLGLANEQYF
CDR3nt: TGTGCCAGCAGCCTGGGCCTAGCCAACGAGCAGTACTTC

v_gene: TRBV4-2
d_gene: -
abundance: -
j_gene: TRBJ2-7
CDR3aa: CASSPSEASSYEQYF
CDR3nt: TGTGCCAGCAGCCCCTCGGAGGCTAGCTCCTACGAGCAGTACTTC

v_gene: TRBV4-3
d_gene: -
abundance: -
j_gene: TRBJ2-6
CDR3aa: CASSQDSSGANVLTF
CDR3nt: TGCGCCAGCAGCCAAGACAGTTCTGGGGCCAACGTCCTGACTTTC

v_gene: TRBV7-9
d_gene: -
abundance: -
j_gene: TRBJ2-7
CDR3aa: CASSVRDEQYF
CDR3nt: TGTGCCAGCAGCGTCCGAGACGAGCAGTACTTC

v_gene: TRBV27
d_gene: TRBD2
abundance: once
j_gene: TRBJ2-7
CDR3aa: CASSSTGTSGRASYEQYF
CDR3nt: TGTGCCAGCAGTTCGACCGGGACTAGCGGGAGGGCCTCGTACGAGCAGTACTTC

v_gene: TRBV14
d_gene: TRBD2
abundance: -
j_gene: TRBJ2-1
CDR3aa: CASSLLAGSGDEQFF
CDR3nt: TGTGCCAGCAGCCTGCTAGCGGGGTCGGGGGACGAGCAGTTCTTC

v_gene: TRBV19
d_gene: TRBD2
abundance: -
j_gene: TRBJ2-2
CDR3aa: CASSLTGTSSWGELFF
CDR3nt: TGTGCCAGTAGTCTCACCGGGACTAGTTCCTGGGGGGAGCTGTTTTTT

v_gene: TRBV6-5
d_gene: TRBD1
abundance: -
j_gene: TRBJ2-1
CDR3aa: CASTDPGQGNNEQFF
CDR3nt: TGTGCCAGCACCGATCCGGGACAGGGGAACAATGAGCAGTTCTTC

v_gene: TRBV28
d_gene: TRBD1
abundance: -
j_gene: TRBJ2-7
CDR3aa: CASSFRAGGNEQYF
CDR3nt: TGTGCCAGCAGTTTTCGAGCAGGGGGCAACGAGCAGTACTTC

v_gene: TRBV19
d_gene: TRBD1
abundance: -
j_gene: TRBJ2-7
CDR3aa: CASGDRAYEQYF
CDR3nt: TGTGCCAGTGGGGACAGGGCTTACGAGCAGTACTTC

v_gene: TRBV7-3
d_gene: TRBD2
abundance: -
j_gene: TRBJ2-1
CDR3aa: CASSFSSSASGYNEQFF
CDR3nt: TGTGCCAGCAGCTTCTCCTCTTCGGCTAGCGGTTACAATGAGCAGTTCTTC

v_gene: TRBV5-1
d_gene: TRBD1
abundance: -
j_gene: TRBJ1-5
CDR3aa: CASSTGTGFNQPQHF
CDR3nt: TGCGCCAGCAGCACGGGGACAGGGTTTAATCAGCCCCAGCATTTT

v_gene: TRBV2
d_gene: -
abundance: -
j_gene: TRBJ2-4
CDR3aa: CASRQDRNIQYF
CDR3nt: TGTGCCAGCAGGCAGGATAGGAACATTCAGTACTTC

v_gene: TRBV7-8
d_gene: -
abundance: once
j_gene: TRBJ2-4
CDR3aa: CASSLAPIGNIQYF
CDR3nt: TGTGCCAGCAGCTTAGCTCCGATCGGAAACATTCAGTACTTC

v_gene: TRBV6-5
d_gene: TRBD2
abundance: -
j_gene: TRBJ2-5
CDR3aa: CASGMVAGGGETQYF
CDR3nt: TGTGCCAGCGGAATGGTAGCGGGAGGGGGGGAGACCCAGTACTTC

v_gene: TRBV13
d_gene: -
abundance: -
j_gene: TRBJ2-7
CDR3aa: CASSSSREQYF
CDR3nt: TGTGCCAGCAGCTCCTCCCGGGAGCAGTACTTC

v_gene: TRBV5-6
d_gene: TRBD1
abundance: -
j_gene: TRBJ2-5
CDR3aa: CASSADRGETQYF
CDR3nt: TGTGCCAGCAGCGCGGACAGGGGAGAGACCCAGTACTTC

v_gene: TRBV7-3
d_gene: -
abundance: -
j_gene: TRBJ2-1
CDR3aa: CASSLGASAYNEQFF
CDR3nt: TGTGCCAGCAGCTTAGGAGCTAGCGCATACAATGAGCAGTTCTTC

v_gene: TRBV18
d_gene: -
abundance: few
j_gene: TRBJ1-2
CDR3aa: CASSPRQERDSGYTF
CDR3nt: TGTGCCAGCTCACCACGACAGGAGAGGGATAGTGGCTACACCTTC

v_gene: TRBV30
d_gene: TRBD2
abundance: -
j_gene: TRBJ2-1
CDR3aa: CAWRGAGIYNEQFF
CDR3nt: TGTGCCTGGAGAGGAGCGGGGATCTACAATGAGCAGTTCTTC

v_gene: TRBV4-1
d_gene: -
abundance: -
j_gene: TRBJ2-2
CDR3aa: CASSHLSVDTGELFF
CDR3nt: TGCGCCAGCAGCCACCTTTCAGTTGACACCGGGGAGCTGTTTTTT

v_gene: TRBV27
d_gene: TRBD2
abundance: few
j_gene: TRBJ2-7
CDR3aa: CASRPSGTRLNEQYF
CDR3nt: TGTGCCAGCAGGCCTTCCGGGACTAGGTTAAACGAGCAGTACTTC

v_gene: TRBV9
d_gene: -
abundance: once
j_gene: TRBJ1-1
CDR3aa: CASSAGGGLTEAFF
CDR3nt: TGTGCCAGCAGCGCGGGGGGGGGCCTCACTGAAGCTTTCTTT

v_gene: TRBV5-1
d_gene: -
abundance: -
j_gene: TRBJ1-4
CDR3aa: CASSLTGGNEKLFF
CDR3nt: TGCGCCAGCAGCTTGACGGGGGGTAATGAAAAACTGTTTTTT